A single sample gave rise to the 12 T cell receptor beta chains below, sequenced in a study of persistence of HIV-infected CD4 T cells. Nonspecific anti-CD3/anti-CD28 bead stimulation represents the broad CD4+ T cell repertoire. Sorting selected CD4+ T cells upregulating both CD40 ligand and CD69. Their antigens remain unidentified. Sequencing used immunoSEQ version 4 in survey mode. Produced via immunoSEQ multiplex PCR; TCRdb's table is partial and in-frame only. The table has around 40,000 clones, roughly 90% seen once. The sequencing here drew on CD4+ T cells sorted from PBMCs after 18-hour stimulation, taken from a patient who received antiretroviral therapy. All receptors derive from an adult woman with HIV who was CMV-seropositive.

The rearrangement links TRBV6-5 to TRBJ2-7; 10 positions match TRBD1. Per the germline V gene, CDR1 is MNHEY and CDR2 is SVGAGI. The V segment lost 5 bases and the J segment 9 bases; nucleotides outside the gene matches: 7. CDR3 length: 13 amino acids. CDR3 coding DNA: TGTGCCAGCAGTCCCGGGACAGGGGCCCTGCAGTACTTC. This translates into CASSPGTGALQYF.

In DNA, the CDR3 is TGCAGCGTTGAGCCGGGATTAGACAGACCCTACGAGCAGTACTTC. Protein sequence: CSVEPGLDRPYEQYF. The chain couples TRBV29-1 to TRBJ2-7, with D perhaps TRBD1 or TRBD2 (5 bases each). V lost 3 bases and J lost 2, with 17 bases in between. This CDR3 is built from 15 residues. Germline V gene data show CDR1 as SQVTM and CDR2 as ANQGSEA.

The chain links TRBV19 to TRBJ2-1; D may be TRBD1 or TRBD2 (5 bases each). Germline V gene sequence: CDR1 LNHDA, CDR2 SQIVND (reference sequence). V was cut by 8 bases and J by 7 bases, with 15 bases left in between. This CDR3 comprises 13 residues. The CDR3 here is CASGASRGNEQFF. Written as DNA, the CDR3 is TGTGCCAGTGGGGCTAGCCGGGGTAATGAGCAGTTCTTC.

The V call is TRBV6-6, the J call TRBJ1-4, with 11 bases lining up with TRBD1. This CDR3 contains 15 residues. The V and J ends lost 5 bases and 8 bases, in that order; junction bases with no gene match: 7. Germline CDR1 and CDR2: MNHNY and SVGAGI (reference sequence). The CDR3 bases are TGTGCCAGCAGTAGGGGACAGGGGGATCACGAAAAACTGTTTTTT. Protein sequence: CASSRGQGDHEKLFF.

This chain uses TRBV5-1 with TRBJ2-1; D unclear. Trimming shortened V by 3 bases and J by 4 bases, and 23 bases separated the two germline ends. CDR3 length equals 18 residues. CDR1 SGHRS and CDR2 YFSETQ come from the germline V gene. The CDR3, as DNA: TGCGCCAGCAGCTCTCACAGACCCGAGCTTAGTAGGTACAATGAGCAGTTCTTC. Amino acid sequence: CASSSHRPELSRYNEQFF.

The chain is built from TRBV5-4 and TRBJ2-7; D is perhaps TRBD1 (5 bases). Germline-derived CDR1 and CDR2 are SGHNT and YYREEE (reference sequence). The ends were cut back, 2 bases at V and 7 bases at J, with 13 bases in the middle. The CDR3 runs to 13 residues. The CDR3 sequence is CASSFVQGDEQYF. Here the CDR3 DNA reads TGTGCCAGCAGCTTCGTCCAGGGTGATGAGCAGTACTTC.

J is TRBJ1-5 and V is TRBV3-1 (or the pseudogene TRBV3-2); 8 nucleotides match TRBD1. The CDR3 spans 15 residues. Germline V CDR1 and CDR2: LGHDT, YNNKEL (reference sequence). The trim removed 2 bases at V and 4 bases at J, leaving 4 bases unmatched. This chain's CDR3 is CASSQSRDRNQPQHF. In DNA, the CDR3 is TGTGCCAGCAGCCAATCCAGGGACAGGAATCAGCCCCAGCATTTT.

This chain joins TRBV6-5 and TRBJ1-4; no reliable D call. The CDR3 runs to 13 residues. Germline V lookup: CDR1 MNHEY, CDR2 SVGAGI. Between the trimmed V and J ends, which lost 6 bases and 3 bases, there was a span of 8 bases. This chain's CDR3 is CASSGLSNEKLFF. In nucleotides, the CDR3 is TGTGCCAGCAGCGGATTGTCTAATGAAAAACTGTTTTTT.

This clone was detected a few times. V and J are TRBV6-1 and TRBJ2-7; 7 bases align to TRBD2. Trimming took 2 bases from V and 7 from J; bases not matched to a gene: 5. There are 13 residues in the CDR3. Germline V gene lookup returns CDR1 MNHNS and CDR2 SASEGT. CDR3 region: CASSESGTWEQYF. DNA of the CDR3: TGTGCCAGCAGTGAAAGCGGGACGTGGGAGCAGTACTTC.

In DNA, the CDR3 is TGTGCCAGCAGCCCGGAACAGGGTATCGGCGAGCAGTACTTC. Its translation: CASSPEQGIGEQYF. The chain recombines TRBV7-2 with TRBJ2-7; D possibly corresponds to TRBD1 (6 bases). Germline CDR1 is SGHTA and CDR2 is FQGNSA. The CDR3 length is 14 residues. V dropped 5 bases and J dropped 6 bases, with 17 bases sitting between them.

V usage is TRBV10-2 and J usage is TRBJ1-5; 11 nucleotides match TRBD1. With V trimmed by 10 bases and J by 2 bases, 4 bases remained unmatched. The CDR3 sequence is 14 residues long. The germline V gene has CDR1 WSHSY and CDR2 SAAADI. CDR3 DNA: TGCGCCACCTGGGACAGGGGGGGCAATCAGCCCCAGCATTTT. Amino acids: CATWDRGGNQPQHF.

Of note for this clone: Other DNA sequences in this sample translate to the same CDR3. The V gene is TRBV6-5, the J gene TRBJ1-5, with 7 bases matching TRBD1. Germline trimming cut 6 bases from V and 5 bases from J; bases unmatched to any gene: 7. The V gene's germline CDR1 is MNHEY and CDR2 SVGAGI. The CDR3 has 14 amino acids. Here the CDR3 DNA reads TGTGCCAGCAGCCCCCGAGGGGGCGATCAGCCCCAGCATTTT. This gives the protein CASSPRGGDQPQHF.